The rows below give T cell receptor beta chains drawn from one sample of a study of molecular identifiers for immune sequencing clone quantification. TCRdb ran MiXCR on the PCR reads and lists one entry per CDR3 protein. The table lists over 65,000 distinct CDR3 sequences, around a quarter of them singletons. Sequenced input: naive CD8+ T cells from blood, with Jurkat cell RNA spiked in. The receptors here all came from a human donor in good health. Some libraries in this study had Jurkat cell RNA spiked in. Both conserved end residues are trimmed from each CDR3. D genes are given only for firm matches.

j_call d_call v_call cdr3_length cdr3_aa
TRBJ2-2 TRBD1 TRBV29-1 14 SVSRDRPPDTGELF
TRBJ2-3 . TRBV30 13 AWSAVGEGTDTQY
TRBJ1-1 . TRBV15 12 ATSRDTGYAEAF
TRBJ1-2 . TRBV4-1 12 ASSQVMGSEGYT
TRBJ1-3 TRBD1 TRBV19 14 ASSGGQGAFGNTIY
TRBJ1-2 TRBD1 TRBV29-1 10 SVGSTGYGYT
TRBJ2-2 TRBD2 TRBV9 13 ASSVWEGGTGELF
TRBJ1-1 TRBD1 TRBV2 12 ASSAPGTGDGAF
TRBJ1-5 TRBD1 TRBV27 16 ASSLLGPQGAINQPQH
TRBJ1-1 TRBD1 TRBV6-5 12 ASIRQGAATEAF
TRBJ2-1 . TRBV20-1 14 SANRENLRIINEQF
TRBJ2-1 TRBD2 TRBV11-2 13 ASSDSGSSYNEQF
TRBJ1-2 . TRBV7-9 14 ASSSSTGSDRGGYT
TRBJ1-1 TRBD1 TRBV7-2 13 ASSLVGTGVPEAF
TRBJ2-7 . TRBV7-9 12 ASSLVSDFYEQY
TRBJ2-7 . TRBV24-1 12 ATSARPLGGEQY
TRBJ1-1 . TRBV12-5 9 ASGFGTAAL
TRBJ2-5 . TRBV6-5 12 ASSYFGGQETQY
TRBJ2-1 . TRBV19 13 ASSIAGSSYNEQF
TRBJ2-7 . TRBV27 12 ASSRGTPHYEQY
TRBJ2-7 . TRBV13 12 ASSARVSSYEQY
TRBJ2-3 . TRBV12-3/TRBV12-4 13 ASSLLKFTTDTQY
TRBJ2-2 TRBD2 TRBV5-6 14 ASSLWERGRTGELF
TRBJ2-7 . TRBV19 12 ASSLGLGGYEQY
TRBJ2-7 TRBD1 TRBV9 13 ASSVEGTGDIQQY
TRBJ1-5 . TRBV6-5 12 ASGRADDNQPQH
TRBJ2-3 . TRBV18 13 ASPRDTYFTDTQY
TRBJ2-7 . TRBV6-2/TRBV6-3 10 ASTKPGYEQY
TRBJ1-4 TRBD1 TRBV7-9 14 ASSLAFEGAGEKLF
TRBJ1-3 . TRBV7-9 12 ASAHGGTGNTIY
TRBJ1-2 . TRBV12-3/TRBV12-4 17 ASSPKVSADTNSNYGYT
TRBJ2-5 . TRBV29-1 12 SVWEAEEGETQY
TRBJ2-7 . TRBV6-6 12 ASSSRSGAYEQY
TRBJ1-5 TRBD1 TRBV12-3/TRBV12-4 10 ASSPTGGTQQ
TRBJ2-3 . TRBV27 10 ASRTSLFSEY
TRBJ2-5 . TRBV21-1 13 ASSKRATGEKTQY
TRBJ2-7 . TRBV27 11 ASSWTATYEQY
TRBJ2-1 . TRBV6-6 13 ASSLQANYVDEQF
TRBJ2-1 TRBD2 TRBV7-2 13 ASSPSGWSYNEQF
TRBJ1-1 . TRBV7-6 12 ASSLIDGNTEAF
TRBJ1-1 . TRBV29-1 9 SVEDSTEAF
TRBJ1-2 . TRBV12-3/TRBV12-4 11 ASSPDGAYGYT
TRBJ1-1 . TRBV7-2 11 ASSAPMNTEAF
TRBJ2-5 TRBD2 TRBV29-1 10 SATGGRETRY
TRBJ2-2 . TRBV9 13 ASSGEAGNTGELF
TRBJ1-3 TRBD1 TRBV7-9 15 ASSLAREGARNVTIY
TRBJ2-5 TRBD2 TRBV2 17 ASIHPAGGPNGSQETQY
TRBJ1-2 TRBD1 TRBV6-5 13 ASSSWTGLNYGYT
TRBJ2-7 TRBD1 TRBV30 9 AWGDSYEQY
TRBJ2-7 TRBD1 TRBV9 13 ASSPGGTGQVEQY